This record concerns one T cell receptor (beta chain) sequence. This sample was included in a study of blood T cell repertoires in COVID-19. As handled by the study authors: The authors estimated nucleated cell counts from reference gene primer amplification. Measured with immunoSEQ multiplex PCR; TCRdb has only the in-frame clones, and not every one. Clone size and the V and J calls come from that table; the DNA yielded D and trimming. The table records about 200,000 clones, about 87% of them present only once. Living in about two dozen US areas, the participants were between roughly 18 and 90 years of age. Participant-given clinical history determined each cohort assignment. Among Cohort 3 donors, those recovered had two negative PCRs, clearance, or symptom resolution. Trimming removed 2 bases from V and 5 bases from J; junction bases left unmatched: 9. The CDR3 has 16 residues. Germline V lookup: CDR1 SGHDN, CDR2 FVKESK.

Material for sequencing was PBMCs or T cells enriched from blood (not recorded which). V usage is TRBV14 and J usage is TRBJ2-1, with 7 nucleotides matching TRBD1. This TCR came from a man aged 25 to 40 who had recovered from COVID-19. CDR3 protein: CASSQKRGLRNNEQFF. The CDR3 DNA reads as TGTGCCAGCAGCCAAAAAAGGGGGCTCAGGAACAATGAGCAGTTCTTC.